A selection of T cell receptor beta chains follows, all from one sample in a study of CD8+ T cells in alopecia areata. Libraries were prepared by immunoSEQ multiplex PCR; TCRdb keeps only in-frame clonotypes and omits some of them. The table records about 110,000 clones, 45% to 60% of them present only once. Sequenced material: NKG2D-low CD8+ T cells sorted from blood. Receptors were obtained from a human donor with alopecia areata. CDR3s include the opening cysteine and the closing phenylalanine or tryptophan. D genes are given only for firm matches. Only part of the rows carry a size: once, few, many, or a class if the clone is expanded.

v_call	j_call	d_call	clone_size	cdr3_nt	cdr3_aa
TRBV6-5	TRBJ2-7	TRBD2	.	TGTGCCAGCAGTTACGGAGCGGGGAGCTCCTACGAGCAGTACTTC	CASSYGAGSSYEQYF
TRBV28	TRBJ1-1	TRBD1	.	TGTGCCAGCAGTGTGACAGGGGAGAACACTGAAGCTTTCTTT	CASSVTGENTEAFF
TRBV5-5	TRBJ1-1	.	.	TGTGCCAGCAGCTTGGTTCCGGAACTGAACACTGAAGCTTTCTTT	CASSLVPELNTEAFF
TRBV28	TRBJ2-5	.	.	TGTGCCAGCAGCCCTATGGGTGTGGGGATTCAAGAGACCCAGTACTTC	CASSPMGVGIQETQYF
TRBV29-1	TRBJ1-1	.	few	TGCAGCGCCCTCGGGGCAGAGTTAGCTTTCTTT	CSALGAELAFF
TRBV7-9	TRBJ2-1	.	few	TGTGCCAGCAGCACGGGTTTGGAAAATGAGCAGTTCTTC	CASSTGLENEQFF
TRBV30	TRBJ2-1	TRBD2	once	TGTGCCTGGAGGGGACTAGCGGGATATGAGCAGTTCTTC	CAWRGLAGYEQFF
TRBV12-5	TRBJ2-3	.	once	TGTGCTAGTGGTTTAGGTGATACGCAGTATTTT	CASGLGDTQYF
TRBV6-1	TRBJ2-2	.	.	TGTGCCAGCAGTGAAGGCCAGAGGTTGGGTGATTCCGGGGAGCTGTTTTTT	CASSEGQRLGDSGELFF
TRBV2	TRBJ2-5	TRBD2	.	TGTGCCAGCAGTGAAAGGTTGGGAGGGCCCCGGCAAGAGACCCAGTACTTC	CASSERLGGPRQETQYF
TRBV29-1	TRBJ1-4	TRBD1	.	TGCAGCGGCCTAGACGGACAGGGCGGTGAAAAACTGTTTTTT	CSGLDGQGGEKLFF
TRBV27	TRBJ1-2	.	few	TGTGCCAGCAGTGAAAGGACTACCCATCCCTATGGCTACACCTTC	CASSERTTHPYGYTF
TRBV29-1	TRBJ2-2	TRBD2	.	TGCAGCGTTGAAGCCCAAGCGGGAGGGGAGGACGGGGAGCTGTTTTTT	CSVEAQAGGEDGELFF
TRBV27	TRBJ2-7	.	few	TGTGCCAGCAGTTTAGGCTCCTTCTACGAGCAGTACTTC	CASSLGSFYEQYF
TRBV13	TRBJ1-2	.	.	TGTGCCAGCAGCTTAGGTTCGGAACCCCATAACTATGGCTACACCTTC	CASSLGSEPHNYGYTF
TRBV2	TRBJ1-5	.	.	TGTGCCAGCAGTGAAGCGCTTATCAGCAATCAGCCCCAGCATTTT	CASSEALISNQPQHF
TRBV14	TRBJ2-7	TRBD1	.	TGTGCCAGCAGCCACCCGGGACAGGGAATCTACGAGCAGTACTTC	CASSHPGQGIYEQYF
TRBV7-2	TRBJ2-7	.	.	TGTGCCAGCAGCTATTACGAGGGGGCCTACGAGCAGTACTTC	CASSYYEGAYEQYF
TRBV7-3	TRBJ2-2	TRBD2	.	TGTGCCAGCGAATCCAGCGGGAGTGTCACCGGGGAGCTGTTTTTT	CASESSGSVTGELFF
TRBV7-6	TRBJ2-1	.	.	TGTGCCAGCAGCTTAAGGGCGGGGAGCGACCCAGGGAATGAGCAGTTCTTC	CASSLRAGSDPGNEQFF
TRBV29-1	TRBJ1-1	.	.	TGCAGCGTTGAAGTCTCTGAAGCTTTCTTT	CSVEVSEAFF
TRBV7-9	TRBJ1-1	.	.	TGTGCCAGCAGCTCGATGGGCACTGAAGCTTTCTTT	CASSSMGTEAFF
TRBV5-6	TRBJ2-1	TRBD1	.	TGTGCCAGCAGCTGGGGGACAGGGGTTGAGCAGTTCTTC	CASSWGTGVEQFF
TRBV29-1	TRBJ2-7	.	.	TGCAGCGTTCTACCAGAGGACAGTTTCTACGAGCAGTACTTC	CSVLPEDSFYEQYF
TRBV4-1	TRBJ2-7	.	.	TGCGCCAGCAGCCAAGGACGGCGAGAGCAGTACTTC	CASSQGRREQYF
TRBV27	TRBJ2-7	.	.	TGTGCCAGCAAGAAAGGGAGCTACGAGCAGTACTTC	CASKKGSYEQYF
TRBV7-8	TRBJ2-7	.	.	TGTGCCAGCAGTCCCTCACTCTACGAGCAGTACTTC	CASSPSLYEQYF
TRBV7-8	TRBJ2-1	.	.	TGTGCCAGCCTGGAGGTAGATGAGCAGTTCTTC	CASLEVDEQFF
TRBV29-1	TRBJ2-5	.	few	TGCAGCGCTTCGGGGTTGGCCCAGTACTTC	CSASGLAQYF
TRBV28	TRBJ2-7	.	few	TGTGCCAGCAGTTTAACAGGGAACTACGAGCAGTACTTC	CASSLTGNYEQYF
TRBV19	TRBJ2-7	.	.	TGTGCCAGTAGTCCTACCCGGGCCTACGAGCAGTACTTC	CASSPTRAYEQYF
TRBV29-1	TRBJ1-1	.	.	TGCAGCGTTTCCAGACTGAACACTGAAGCTTTCTTT	CSVSRLNTEAFF
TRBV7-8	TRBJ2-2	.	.	TGTGCCAGCAGCTTAGATCGTAACACCGGGGAGCTGTTTTTT	CASSLDRNTGELFF
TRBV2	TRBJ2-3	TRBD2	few	TGTGCCAGCAGCGTTGGTAGCGGGAGTGGGCCAGATACGCAGTATTTT	CASSVGSGSGPDTQYF
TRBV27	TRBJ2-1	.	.	TGTGCCAGCAGTTTATTAGCGGTTGATTTTTCTGGTGAGCAGTTCTTC	CASSLLAVDFSGEQFF
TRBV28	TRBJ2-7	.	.	TGTGCCAGCAGTTTACAATCCGGGACGTACTACGAGCAGTACTTC	CASSLQSGTYYEQYF
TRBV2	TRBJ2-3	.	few	TGTGCCAGCAGTGAATCCCCCGCGGCAACTAGCACAGATACGCAGTATTTT	CASSESPAATSTDTQYF
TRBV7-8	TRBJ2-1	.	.	TGTGCCAGCAGCTTACTGCAGGATTACAATGAGCAGTTCTTC	CASSLLQDYNEQFF
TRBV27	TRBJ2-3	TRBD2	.	TGTGCCAGCAGTCTCAGGACTAGCGGGAGCACAGATACGCAGTATTTT	CASSLRTSGSTDTQYF
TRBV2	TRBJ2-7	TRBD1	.	TGTGCCAGCAGTCCGGGACAGGGGGCCTACGAGCAGTACTTC	CASSPGQGAYEQYF
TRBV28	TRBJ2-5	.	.	TGTGCCAGCAACCCCCCGAATACCCAAGAGACCCAGTACTTC	CASNPPNTQETQYF
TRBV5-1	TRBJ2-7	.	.	TGCGCCAGCAGCCCGTTTCGGGAGTCGTTTTACGAGCAGTACTTC	CASSPFRESFYEQYF
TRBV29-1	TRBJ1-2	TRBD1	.	TGCAGCGTTGGCACAGGGGGTTATGGCTACACCTTC	CSVGTGGYGYTF
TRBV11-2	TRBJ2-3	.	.	TGTGCCAGCAAAGCGAGCACAGATACGCAGTATTTT	CASKASTDTQYF
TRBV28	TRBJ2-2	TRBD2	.	TGTGCCAGCAGTATTGGGCTAGCGGCGAACACCGGGGAGCTGTTTTTT	CASSIGLAANTGELFF
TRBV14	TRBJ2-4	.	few	TGTGCCAGCAGCCAAGAAATCGCCAAAAACATTCAGTACTTC	CASSQEIAKNIQYF
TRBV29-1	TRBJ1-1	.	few	TGCAGCGTTGGATATGGAGCAGAAGCTTTCTTT	CSVGYGAEAFF
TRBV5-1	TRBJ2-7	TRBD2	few	TGCGCCAGCAGGCTAGCGGTAGACTACGAGCAGTACTTC	CASRLAVDYEQYF
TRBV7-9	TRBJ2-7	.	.	TGTGCCAGCAGCCTCTTTTGGGGGAGCTCCTACGAGCAGTACTTC	CASSLFWGSSYEQYF
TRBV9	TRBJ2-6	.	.	TGTGCCAGCACCCTTTCCCCGAATTCTGGGGCCAACGTCCTGACTTTC	CASTLSPNSGANVLTF
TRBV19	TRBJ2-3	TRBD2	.	TGTGCCAGTAGGCCGGGACTAGCTACAACAGATACGCAGTATTTT	CASRPGLATTDTQYF
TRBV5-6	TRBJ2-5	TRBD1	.	TGTGCCAGCAGCTGGGACAGTCAAGAGACCCAGTACTTC	CASSWDSQETQYF
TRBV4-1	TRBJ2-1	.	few	TGCGCCAGCGGCAAGGCCGGGTACAATGAGCAGTTCTTC	CASGKAGYNEQFF
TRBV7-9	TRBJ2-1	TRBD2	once	TGTGCCAGCAGCCTCTTGGGACTAGCGGTTAATGAGCAGTTCTTC	CASSLLGLAVNEQFF
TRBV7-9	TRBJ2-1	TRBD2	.	TGTGCCAGCAGCGAAACTAGCGGGAGGGCCTACTCCTACAATGAGCAGTTCTTC	CASSETSGRAYSYNEQFF
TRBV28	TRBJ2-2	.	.	TGTGCCAGTTACAACTTGGCCGAAAACGGGGAGCTGTTTTTT	CASYNLAENGELFF
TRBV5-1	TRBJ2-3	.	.	TGCGCCAGCAGCTTTGACAGATCCAGGGACACAGATACGCAGTATTTT	CASSFDRSRDTDTQYF
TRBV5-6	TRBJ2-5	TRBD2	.	TGTGCCAGCAGCCCCGGACTAGCGGGAGGTCAAGAGACCCAGTACTTC	CASSPGLAGGQETQYF
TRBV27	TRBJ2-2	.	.	TGTGCCAGCAGTTTAGGACAAAACACCGGGGAGCTGTTTTTT	CASSLGQNTGELFF